This TCR beta chain was sequenced in a study of identical twins. This clonotype was recorded at least ten times. In every case, the donor was a healthy Caucasian. TCRdb reprocessed the 5' RACE reads via MiXCR and lists one record per CDR3 protein. The repertoire holds around 450,000 distinct CDR3 sequences, with approximately 15% as singletons. Germline assignment: CDR1 SGHAT and CDR2 FQNNGV. V lost 4 bases to trimming and J lost 5 bases; unmatched junction nucleotides: 13. This CDR3 has 18 residues. This sample also appeared in a second study, on yellow fever vaccine responses in identical twins.

The chain links TRBV11-2 to TRBJ2-1; the match to TRBD2 covers 11 bases. The specimen sequenced was CD4+ T cells sorted from blood. The clonotype originates from a woman aged 18-29 years in good health. For the CDR3, the DNA is TGTGCCAGCAGCTCTGGGGATCTAGGGACTAGCGGTGACAATGAGCAGTTCTTC. This codes for CASSSGDLGTSGDNEQFF.